The source of this TCR beta chain is a study of T cell repertoires in cytomegalovirus infection. V lost 6 bases and J 8 bases, leaving 16 bases between the germline ends. This CDR3 region has 13 residues. Germline CDR1 and CDR2: SNHLY and FYNNEI. Turning to this clonotype: Its antigen is unknown.

One entry per CDR3 protein, called by TCRdb with MiXCR from the reads. The data contain 650,000 to 900,000 distinct CDR3 sequences, almost 30% of them singletons. The sequencing used cultured CD8+ T cells from PBMCs, collected from culture after CMV antigen stimulation. The receptor's source is a human donor in good health (CMV status not recorded). Some clones in this sample may be carry-over from other donors' samples. V is TRBV2 and J is TRBJ1-2, with D maybe TRBD1 (6 bases). CDR3 DNA: TGTGCCAGCAGGGGAACAGGGCGAGGAGGCTACACCTTC. Protein product: CASRGTGRGGYTF.